This is a list of T cell receptor beta chains from one sample in a study of blood T cells in healthy people across ages. TCRdb reanalysed the 5' RACE reads using MiXCR and keeps one entry per CDR3 protein. The table has roughly 1.5 million distinct CDR3 sequences, under 55% seen once. The sample comprised blood. These receptors were obtained from a woman aged 18-30 years in good health. CDR3s include the opening cysteine and the closing phenylalanine or tryptophan. Each record gives: V gene, D gene, J gene, clone size, CDR3 protein, CDR3 DNA. D genes are given only for firm matches. Expanded clones get a size class; other rows say once, few or many, or leave the size out.

V gene: TRBV20-1; D gene: TRBD2; J gene: TRBJ2-1; clone size: NA; CDR3 protein: CSARWGTSGNRLNEQFF; CDR3 DNA: TGCAGTGCTAGATGGGGGACTAGCGGTAACCGTCTCAATGAGCAGTTCTTC
V gene: TRBV7-2; D gene: NA; J gene: TRBJ2-1; clone size: few; CDR3 protein: CASSSLPSGYNEQFF; CDR3 DNA: TGTGCCAGCAGCTCACTCCCCAGTGGCTACAATGAGCAGTTCTTC
V gene: TRBV29-1; D gene: NA; J gene: TRBJ2-1; clone size: NA; CDR3 protein: CSAGWDEQFF; CDR3 DNA: TGCAGCGCCGGGTGGGATGAGCAGTTCTTC
V gene: TRBV27; D gene: NA; J gene: TRBJ1-1; clone size: NA; CDR3 protein: CASGWTVRDTEAFF; CDR3 DNA: TGTGCCAGCGGGTGGACAGTTCGGGACACTGAAGCTTTCTTT
V gene: TRBV25-1; D gene: NA; J gene: TRBJ2-1; clone size: many; CDR3 protein: CASSGNSYNEQFF; CDR3 DNA: TGTGCCAGCAGTGGAAACAGTTACAATGAGCAGTTCTTC
V gene: TRBV7-9; D gene: TRBD1; J gene: TRBJ1-1; clone size: NA; CDR3 protein: CASSQYWTGDTEAFF; CDR3 DNA: TGTGCCAGCAGCCAATATTGGACAGGGGATACTGAAGCTTTCTTT
V gene: TRBV20-1; D gene: NA; J gene: TRBJ2-5; clone size: few; CDR3 protein: CSALDGGGGLETQYF; CDR3 DNA: TGCAGTGCCTTAGATGGAGGGGGGGGACTAGAGACCCAGTACTTC
V gene: TRBV24-1; D gene: NA; J gene: TRBJ1-2; clone size: few; CDR3 protein: CATSDSGSAIYTF; CDR3 DNA: TGTGCCACCAGTGATTCTGGCAGCGCCATCTACACCTTC
V gene: TRBV5-5; D gene: TRBD1; J gene: TRBJ1-5; clone size: NA; CDR3 protein: CASSFTGQGIQPQHF; CDR3 DNA: TGTGCCAGCAGCTTCACTGGACAGGGGATTCAGCCCCAGCATTTT
V gene: TRBV7-9; D gene: NA; J gene: TRBJ2-7; clone size: NA; CDR3 protein: CASSNQPRNEQYF; CDR3 DNA: TGTGCCAGCAGCAACCAGCCCCGCAATGAGCAGTACTTC
V gene: TRBV3-1; D gene: TRBD2; J gene: TRBJ2-1; clone size: NA; CDR3 protein: CASSQGGGLAGNEQFF; CDR3 DNA: TGTGCCAGCAGCCAAGGAGGCGGACTAGCGGGAAATGAGCAGTTCTTC
V gene: TRBV27; D gene: NA; J gene: TRBJ2-1; clone size: few; CDR3 protein: CASSLGPSHEQFF; CDR3 DNA: TGTGCCAGCAGTTTGGGGCCCTCCCATGAGCAGTTCTTC
V gene: TRBV6-2/TRBV6-3; D gene: TRBD2; J gene: TRBJ2-2; clone size: few; CDR3 protein: CASSQGGTSGGAYTGELFF; CDR3 DNA: TGTGCCAGCAGTCAAGGCGGGACTAGCGGGGGGGCCTACACCGGGGAGCTGTTTTTT
V gene: TRBV10-3; D gene: NA; J gene: TRBJ1-5; clone size: NA; CDR3 protein: CAIRGQLNQPQHF; CDR3 DNA: TGTGCCATCAGAGGACAGCTAAATCAGCCCCAGCATTTT
V gene: TRBV7-2; D gene: TRBD2; J gene: TRBJ2-7; clone size: few; CDR3 protein: CASSLWGGDYEQYF; CDR3 DNA: TGTGCCAGCAGCTTATGGGGGGGAGACTACGAGCAGTACTTC
V gene: TRBV28; D gene: TRBD2; J gene: TRBJ2-4; clone size: NA; CDR3 protein: CASTQTGGRDKNIQYF; CDR3 DNA: TGTGCCAGCACCCAGACTGGGGGGAGGGACAAAAACATTCAGTACTTC
V gene: TRBV27; D gene: NA; J gene: TRBJ2-2; clone size: few; CDR3 protein: CASSLSLLFGELFF; CDR3 DNA: TGTGCCAGCAGTTTATCCCTGCTGTTCGGGGAGCTGTTTTTT
V gene: TRBV5-1; D gene: TRBD2; J gene: TRBJ2-1; clone size: few; CDR3 protein: CASSLGPGGHEQFF; CDR3 DNA: TGCGCCAGCAGCTTGGGTCCGGGAGGCCATGAGCAGTTCTTC
V gene: TRBV7-2; D gene: NA; J gene: TRBJ2-5; clone size: NA; CDR3 protein: CASSLGNGEAETQYF; CDR3 DNA: TGTGCCAGCAGCTTAGGAAACGGGGAGGCAGAGACCCAGTACTTC
V gene: TRBV7-6; D gene: NA; J gene: TRBJ1-4; clone size: many; CDR3 protein: CASSLEVGATNEKLFF; CDR3 DNA: TGTGCCAGCAGCTTAGAGGTCGGGGCAACTAATGAAAAACTGTTTTTT
V gene: TRBV19; D gene: NA; J gene: TRBJ2-5; clone size: NA; CDR3 protein: CASSVQDHNEQYF; CDR3 DNA: TGTGCCAGTAGTGTACAGGATCACAATGAGCAGTACTTC
V gene: TRBV7-2; D gene: NA; J gene: TRBJ2-5; clone size: few; CDR3 protein: CASSVEASTEQYF; CDR3 DNA: TGTGCCAGCAGCGTAGAAGCTTCTACGGAGCAGTACTTC
V gene: TRBV7-6; D gene: NA; J gene: TRBJ2-7; clone size: NA; CDR3 protein: CASSPHSSYEQYF; CDR3 DNA: TGTGCCAGCAGCCCACACAGCAGTTACGAGCAGTACTTC
V gene: TRBV18; D gene: NA; J gene: TRBJ1-2; clone size: NA; CDR3 protein: CASSPDRQGYTF; CDR3 DNA: TGTGCCAGCTCACCAGATAGACAGGGCTACACCTTC
V gene: TRBV25-1; D gene: NA; J gene: TRBJ1-4; clone size: NA; CDR3 protein: CASSEQGREKLFF; CDR3 DNA: TGTGCCAGCAGTGAGCAGGGTAGGGAAAAACTGTTTTTT
V gene: TRBV15; D gene: NA; J gene: TRBJ2-1; clone size: NA; CDR3 protein: CATSRDRVGGYNEQFF; CDR3 DNA: TGTGCCACCAGCAGAGATAGAGTGGGAGGCTACAATGAGCAGTTCTTC
V gene: TRBV21-1; D gene: NA; J gene: TRBJ1-4; clone size: few; CDR3 protein: CASSKVQIQGAGRELFF; CDR3 DNA: TGTGCCAGCAGCAAAGTCCAAATACAGGGGGCGGGCCGTGAACTGTTTTTT
V gene: TRBV5-1; D gene: NA; J gene: TRBJ1-1; clone size: NA; CDR3 protein: CASSFVRNSPNTEAFF; CDR3 DNA: TGCGCCAGCAGCTTCGTCCGGAACAGTCCGAACACTGAAGCTTTCTTT
V gene: TRBV12-3/TRBV12-4; D gene: NA; J gene: TRBJ1-1; clone size: NA; CDR3 protein: CASMTGTGLRGAFF; CDR3 DNA: TGTGCCAGCATGACGGGCACAGGGCTGAGGGGAGCTTTCTTT
V gene: TRBV6-6; D gene: NA; J gene: TRBJ1-5; clone size: NA; CDR3 protein: CASSHSFARDRNQPQHF; CDR3 DNA: TGTGCCAGCAGTCACTCCTTTGCGAGGGATCGCAATCAGCCCCAGCATTTT
V gene: TRBV20-1; D gene: TRBD2; J gene: TRBJ2-3; clone size: few; CDR3 protein: CSARDGLAGATSTDTQYF; CDR3 DNA: TGCAGTGCTAGAGACGGACTAGCGGGAGCCACTAGCACAGATACGCAGTATTTT
V gene: TRBV13; D gene: NA; J gene: TRBJ2-3; clone size: few; CDR3 protein: CASSSRDSYTDTQYF; CDR3 DNA: TGTGCCAGCAGCTCCCGAGACAGCTACACAGATACGCAGTATTTT
V gene: TRBV20-1; D gene: NA; J gene: TRBJ2-3; clone size: few; CDR3 protein: CSARDRGTSTDTQYF; CDR3 DNA: TGCAGTGCTAGAGATCGGGGGACTAGCACAGATACGCAGTATTTT
V gene: TRBV27; D gene: NA; J gene: TRBJ2-1; clone size: few; CDR3 protein: CASSFDRLIGGEQFF; CDR3 DNA: TGTGCCAGCAGTTTTGACAGGTTGATTGGTGGTGAGCAGTTCTTC
V gene: TRBV7-3; D gene: TRBD1; J gene: TRBJ1-1; clone size: few; CDR3 protein: CASSIGQGREAFF; CDR3 DNA: TGTGCCAGCAGCATCGGACAGGGCCGTGAAGCTTTCTTT
V gene: TRBV4-2; D gene: TRBD2; J gene: TRBJ2-3; clone size: few; CDR3 protein: CASSRSTSGTPDTQYF; CDR3 DNA: TGTGCCAGCAGCCGATCGACTAGCGGGACCCCAGATACGCAGTATTTT
V gene: TRBV12-3/TRBV12-4; D gene: NA; J gene: TRBJ1-5; clone size: NA; CDR3 protein: CASSPRQANNQPQHF; CDR3 DNA: TGTGCCAGCAGTCCTCGGCAGGCGAACAATCAGCCCCAGCACTTT
V gene: TRBV7-9; D gene: NA; J gene: TRBJ2-5; clone size: few; CDR3 protein: CASSLYSETQYF; CDR3 DNA: TGTGCCAGCAGCCTATACTCGGAGACCCAGTACTTC
V gene: TRBV12-3/TRBV12-4; D gene: TRBD1; J gene: TRBJ2-1; clone size: NA; CDR3 protein: CASSLRDRGANEQFF; CDR3 DNA: TGTGCCAGCAGTCTCCGGGACAGGGGTGCCAATGAGCAGTTCTTC
V gene: TRBV5-1; D gene: NA; J gene: TRBJ2-4; clone size: NA; CDR3 protein: CASSLTGDQGLFNIQYF; CDR3 DNA: TGCGCCAGCAGCTTGACCGGCGACCAGGGGCTGTTCAACATTCAGTACTTC
V gene: TRBV7-2; D gene: NA; J gene: TRBJ2-2; clone size: NA; CDR3 protein: CASSLGLVYTGELFF; CDR3 DNA: TGTGCCAGCAGCTTAGGCCTAGTGTATACCGGGGAGCTGTTTTTT
V gene: TRBV27; D gene: NA; J gene: TRBJ2-1; clone size: NA; CDR3 protein: CASSVGGLDNEQFF; CDR3 DNA: TGTGCCAGCAGTGTTGGGGGATTAGACAATGAGCAGTTCTTC
V gene: TRBV11-2; D gene: TRBD1; J gene: TRBJ2-7; clone size: NA; CDR3 protein: CASSLGGDRGYEQYF; CDR3 DNA: TGTGCCAGCAGCCTCGGGGGGGACAGGGGTTACGAGCAGTACTTC
V gene: TRBV12-3/TRBV12-4; D gene: TRBD2; J gene: TRBJ2-1; clone size: NA; CDR3 protein: CASSLGLAGNPFF; CDR3 DNA: TGTGCCAGCAGCCTCGGACTAGCGGGGAACCCGTTCTTC
V gene: TRBV27; D gene: NA; J gene: TRBJ1-5; clone size: few; CDR3 protein: CASRNQSVSNQPQHF; CDR3 DNA: TGTGCCAGCAGAAACCAGTCCGTTAGCAATCAGCCCCAGCATTTT
V gene: TRBV4-3; D gene: NA; J gene: TRBJ2-1; clone size: NA; CDR3 protein: CASSQEPFYSYNEQFF; CDR3 DNA: TGCGCCAGCAGCCAAGAGCCCTTTTACTCCTACAATGAGCAGTTCTTC
V gene: TRBV9; D gene: NA; J gene: TRBJ2-1; clone size: NA; CDR3 protein: CASSPRAGFNEQFF; CDR3 DNA: TGTGCCAGCAGCCCCAGGGCGGGGTTTAATGAGCAGTTCTTC
V gene: TRBV10-3; D gene: NA; J gene: TRBJ2-6; clone size: NA; CDR3 protein: CAISEVGPISGANVLTF; CDR3 DNA: TGTGCCATCAGTGAAGTAGGGCCAATCTCTGGGGCCAACGTCCTGACTTTC
V gene: TRBV27; D gene: NA; J gene: TRBJ2-1; clone size: few; CDR3 protein: CASSFQASGEQFF; CDR3 DNA: TGTGCCAGCAGTTTTCAGGCGAGCGGTGAGCAGTTCTTC
V gene: TRBV2; D gene: NA; J gene: TRBJ2-1; clone size: few; CDR3 protein: CASTPSVIRGDEQFF; CDR3 DNA: TGTGCCAGCACCCCGAGCGTGATCCGGGGAGATGAGCAGTTCTTC
V gene: TRBV7-2; D gene: NA; J gene: TRBJ1-1; clone size: few; CDR3 protein: CASSLNGPNTEAFF; CDR3 DNA: TGTGCCAGCAGCTTAAACGGCCCTAATACTGAAGCTTTCTTT
V gene: TRBV4-3; D gene: TRBD2; J gene: TRBJ2-7; clone size: NA; CDR3 protein: CASSQTLAGVLYEQYF; CDR3 DNA: TGCGCCAGCAGCCAAACCCTAGCGGGCGTGCTCTACGAGCAGTACTTC
V gene: TRBV7-2; D gene: TRBD1; J gene: TRBJ1-5; clone size: NA; CDR3 protein: CASSQRGQSNQPQHF; CDR3 DNA: TGTGCCAGCAGCCAGAGGGGACAGAGCAATCAGCCCCAGCATTTT
V gene: TRBV2; D gene: TRBD1; J gene: TRBJ1-3; clone size: NA; CDR3 protein: CASRGTGGGNTIYF; CDR3 DNA: TGTGCCAGCAGGGGGACAGGGGGAGGAAACACCATATATTTT
V gene: TRBV7-2; D gene: NA; J gene: TRBJ2-7; clone size: NA; CDR3 protein: CASSFGTAFYEQYF; CDR3 DNA: TGTGCCAGCAGCTTCGGGACCGCGTTTTACGAGCAGTACTTC